The 16 T cell receptor beta chains below come from one sample, sequenced in a study of shared clonotypes between healthy human individuals. TCRdb keeps only in-frame clones here, not all; method: immunoSEQ multiplex PCR. The sample has some 1 million clones, 60% to 80% seen once. The sample comprised memory CD4+ T cells sorted from blood. Indicated subset: CD45RA-negative fraction. The receptors come from a man between 18 and 29 years old in good health.

V gene TRBV7-8 combines with J gene TRBJ2-3; 13 nucleotides agree with TRBD2. V dropped 5 bases and J dropped 7; count of bases not matched to a gene: 9. CDR1 SGHVS and CDR2 FQNEAQ come from the germline V gene. The CDR3 has 16 amino acids. The CDR3 sequence is CASSQSGLAGRNTQYF. The CDR3 DNA sequence: TGTGCCAGCAGCCAATCGGGACTAGCGGGGAGGAATACGCAGTATTTT.

The chain employs TRBV19 and TRBJ2-5; 9 positions agree with TRBD1. Germline lookup yields CDR1 LNHDA and CDR2 SQIVND (reference sequence). This CDR3 has 14 residues. The trim removed 6 bases at V and 4 bases at J, leaving 6 bases unmatched. This chain's CDR3 is CASRPGTGSETQYF. CDR3 nucleotides: TGTGCCAGTAGACCCGGGACAGGGTCAGAGACCCAGTACTTC. The full variable domain, completed using reference TRBV19 and TRBJ2-5, is DGGITQSPKYLFRKEGQNVTLSCEQNLNHDAMYWYRQDPGQGLRLIYYSQIVNDFQKGDIAEGYSVSREKKESFPLTVTSAQKNPTAFYLCASRPGTGSETQYFGPGTRLLVL.

This clone was detected only a few times. The chain recombines TRBV4-1 with TRBJ2-1; 12 positions match TRBD2. Germline V gives CDR1 MGHRA, CDR2 YSYEKL. The CDR3 length is 16 residues. J lost 4 bases, V lost 0 bases, and 1 base had no gene match. The CDR3 protein is CASSQELAGGYNEQFF. CDR3 sequence (DNA): TGCGCCAGCAGCCAAGAACTAGCGGGGGGATACAATGAGCAGTTCTTC.

The V and J genes are TRBV15 and TRBJ2-5; tentatively, D is TRBD1 (5 bases). Trimming left V 4 bases short and J 5 bases short, with 14 bases between. The CDR3 sequence is 14 residues long. Germline CDR1 LNHNV, CDR2 YYDKDF (reference sequence). CDR3 loop: CATSTLGVHETQYF. The DNA of the CDR3 is TGTGCCACCAGCACCCTAGGGGTTCATGAGACCCAGTACTTC.

V is TRBV6-6 and J is TRBJ1-2, with unresolved D. Germline V gene data show CDR1 as MNHNY and CDR2 as SVGAGI (reference sequence). Trimming removed 2 bases from V and 8 bases from J, with 9 bases in between. The CDR3 has 12 residues. The CDR3 region has the DNA TGTGCCAGCAGTTACGTTTCGGGGGGCTACACCTTC. It specifies CASSYVSGGYTF.

The sample holds a few counts of this clone. This chain links TRBV5-4 with TRBJ1-1; D uncertain. The CDR3 spans 14 residues. Germline V gene data show CDR1 as SGHNT and CDR2 as YYREEE (reference sequence). V lost 5 bases to trimming and J lost 5 bases, with 16 bases between them. The CDR3: CASSFDTLGTEAFF. CDR3 sequence (DNA): TGTGCCAGCAGTTTCGACACTCTGGGGACTGAAGCTTTCTTT.

The chain carries TRBV19 and TRBJ2-1, with 10 bases fitting TRBD2. The CDR3 covers 14 residues. V dropped 6 bases and J dropped 6; count of bases not matched to a gene: 5. The V gene's germline CDR1 is LNHDA and CDR2 SQIVND (reference sequence). The chain's CDR3 is CASSWLAGANEQFF. The DNA of the CDR3 is TGTGCCAGTAGCTGGCTAGCGGGAGCCAATGAGCAGTTCTTC.

The chain uses TRBV2 and TRBJ2-7, with 9 bases lining up with TRBD2. CDR3 length equals 14 residues. CDR1 is SNHLY and CDR2 is FYNNEI in the germline V gene. Trimming removed 2 bases from V and 4 bases from J; junction bases left unmatched: 3. The CDR3 DNA reads as TGTGCCAGCAGTGAACCTAGCGGGAATTACGAGCAGTACTTC. It codes for CASSEPSGNYEQYF.

This chain links TRBV18 with TRBJ2-1, with TRBD2 matching over 14 bases. With 8 bases clipped from V and 3 bases from J, the junction kept 3 bases outside the gene matches. The CDR3 loop spans 15 amino acids. CDR1 and CDR2 (germline): KGHSH, LQKENI. The CDR3 sequence: CASATSGGGYNEQFF. In DNA, the CDR3 is TGTGCCAGCGCGACTAGCGGGGGGGGCTACAATGAGCAGTTCTTC.

A remark on this clone: This CDR3 is also generated by other DNA sequences in the sample. This chain joins TRBV7-2 and TRBJ2-5; no clear D gene. The CDR3 has 12 amino acids. Trimming removed 3 bases at V and 5 bases at J, with 7 bases between. Germline CDR1 is SGHTA and CDR2 is FQGNSA. The CDR3 spells CASSLSAETQYF. In nucleotides, the CDR3 is TGTGCCAGCAGCTTGTCTGCGGAGACCCAGTACTTC.

This clone was counted many times. The CDR3 loop is CATKPGLVDTGELFF. Here the CDR3 DNA reads TGTGCCACGAAACCGGGACTAGTAGACACCGGGGAGCTGTTTTTT. V gene TRBV19 combines with J gene TRBJ2-2, with 8 bases fitting TRBD2. The CDR3 loop spans 15 amino acids. Germline CDR1 and CDR2: LNHDA and SQIVND (reference sequence). The trim removed 10 bases at V and 3 bases at J, leaving 10 bases unmatched. Complete variable domain (other parts from reference TRBV19 and TRBJ2-2): DGGITQSPKYLFRKEGQNVTLSCEQNLNHDAMYWYRQDPGQGLRLIYYSQIVNDFQKGDIAEGYSVSREKKESFPLTVTSAQKNPTAFYLCATKPGLVDTGELFFGEGSRLTVL.

The chain has TRBV6-1 and TRBJ2-2; 11 bases fit TRBD2. After removal of 7 bases from V and 7 bases from J, the junction contained 8 bases not matched to a gene. Looked up from germline, CDR1 is MNHNS and CDR2 is SASEGT. This CDR3 is 15 amino acids long. The CDR3 nucleotides are TGTGCCAGCATTCCCCAGACTAGCGGGAACGGGGAGCTGTTTTTT. Its translation: CASIPQTSGNGELFF.

This clone was counted once. The chain combines TRBV9 with TRBJ2-7, with D perhaps TRBD1 or TRBD2 (6 bases each). V shed 2 bases and J shed 7 bases, with 16 bases lying between them. Germline CDR1 SGDLS, CDR2 YYNGEE. The CDR3 covers 14 residues. The CDR3 DNA follows: TGTGCCAGCAGCGTGGCCAGTACGGGGGCTGAGCAGTACTTC. Amino acids: CASSVASTGAEQYF.

This chain connects TRBV6-1 to TRBJ1-5; TRBD1 aligns across 9 bases. There are 17 residues in the CDR3. Germline V gives CDR1 MNHNS, CDR2 SASEGT. V dropped 2 bases and J dropped 2; count of bases not matched to a gene: 7. The CDR3 spells CASSEKQGAYGNQPQHF. CDR3 DNA sequence: TGTGCCAGCAGTGAAAAACAGGGGGCTTATGGCAATCAGCCCCAGCATTTT.

V is TRBV11-2 and J is TRBJ2-7; D possibly corresponds to TRBD1 (6 bases). The V and J ends lost 5 bases and 4 bases respectively, with 9 bases between them. In germline, CDR1 is SGHAT, CDR2 FQNNGV. The CDR3 covers 12 residues. This chain's CDR3 is CASSNTGYEQYF. The CDR3 DNA is TGTGCCAGCAGCAACACAGGGTACGAGCAGTACTTC.

The genes are TRBV28 and TRBJ1-6; 7 bases align to TRBD1. This CDR3 comprises 14 residues. Per germline, CDR1 MDHEN and CDR2 SYDVKM. Germline trimming cut 7 bases from V and 10 bases from J; bases unmatched to any gene: 10. DNA of the CDR3: TGTGCCAGCACCGCAGGGGGAGCCGCATCACCCCTCCACTTT. This sequence encodes CASTAGGAASPLHF.